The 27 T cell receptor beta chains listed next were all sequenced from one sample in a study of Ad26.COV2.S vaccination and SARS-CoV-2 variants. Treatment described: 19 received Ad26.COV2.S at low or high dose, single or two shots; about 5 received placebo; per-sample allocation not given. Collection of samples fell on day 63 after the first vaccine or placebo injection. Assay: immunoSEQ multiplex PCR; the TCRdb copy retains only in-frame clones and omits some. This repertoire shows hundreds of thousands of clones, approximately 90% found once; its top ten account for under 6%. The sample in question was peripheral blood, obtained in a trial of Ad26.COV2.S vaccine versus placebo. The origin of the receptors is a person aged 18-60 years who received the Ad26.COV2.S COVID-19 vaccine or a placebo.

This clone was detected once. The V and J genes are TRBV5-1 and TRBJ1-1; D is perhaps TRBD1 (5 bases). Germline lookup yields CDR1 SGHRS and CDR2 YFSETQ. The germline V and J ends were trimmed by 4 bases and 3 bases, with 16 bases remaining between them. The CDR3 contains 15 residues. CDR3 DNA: TGCGCCAGCAGCCCCGACTTCCTGGGGGACACTGAAGCTTTCTTT. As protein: CASSPDFLGDTEAFF.

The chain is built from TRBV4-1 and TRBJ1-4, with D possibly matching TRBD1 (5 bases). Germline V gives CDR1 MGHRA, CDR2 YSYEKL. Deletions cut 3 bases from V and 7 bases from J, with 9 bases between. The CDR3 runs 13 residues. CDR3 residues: CASSQWGGEKLFF. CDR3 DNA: TGCGCCAGCAGCCAGTGGGGGGGTGAAAAACTGTTTTTT.

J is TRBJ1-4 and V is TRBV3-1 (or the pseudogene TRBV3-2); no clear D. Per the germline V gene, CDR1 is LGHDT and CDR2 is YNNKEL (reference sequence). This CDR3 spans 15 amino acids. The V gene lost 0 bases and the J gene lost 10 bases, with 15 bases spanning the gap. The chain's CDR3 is CASSQEGATAGKLFF. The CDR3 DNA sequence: TGTGCCAGCAGCCAAGAGGGTGCAACGGCGGGAAAACTGTTTTTT.

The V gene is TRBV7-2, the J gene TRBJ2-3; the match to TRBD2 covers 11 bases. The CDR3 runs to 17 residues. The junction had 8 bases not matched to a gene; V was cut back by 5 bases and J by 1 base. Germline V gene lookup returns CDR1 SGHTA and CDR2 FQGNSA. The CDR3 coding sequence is TGTGCCAGCAGCGATAGCGGGAGGGCCCTCCGCACAGATACGCAGTATTTT. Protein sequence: CASSDSGRALRTDTQYF. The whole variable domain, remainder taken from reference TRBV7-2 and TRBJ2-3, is GAGVSQSPSNKVTEKGKDVELRCDPISGHTALYWYRQSLGQGLEFLIYFQGNSAPDKSGLPSDRFSAERTGGSVSTLTIQRTQQEDSAVYLCASSDSGRALRTDTQYFGPGTRLTVL.

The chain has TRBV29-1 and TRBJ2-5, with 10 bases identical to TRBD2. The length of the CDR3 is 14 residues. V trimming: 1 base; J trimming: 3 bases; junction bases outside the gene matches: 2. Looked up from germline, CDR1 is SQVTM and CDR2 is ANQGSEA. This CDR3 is CSVEGLAGEETQYF. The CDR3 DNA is TGCAGCGTTGAAGGGCTAGCGGGAGAAGAGACCCAGTACTTC. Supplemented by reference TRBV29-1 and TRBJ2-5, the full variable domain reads SAVISQKPSRDICQRGTSLTIQCQVDSQVTMMFWYRQQPGQSLTLIATANQGSEATYESGFVIDKFPISRPNLTFSTLTVSNMSPEDSSIYLCSVEGLAGEETQYFGPGTRLLVL.

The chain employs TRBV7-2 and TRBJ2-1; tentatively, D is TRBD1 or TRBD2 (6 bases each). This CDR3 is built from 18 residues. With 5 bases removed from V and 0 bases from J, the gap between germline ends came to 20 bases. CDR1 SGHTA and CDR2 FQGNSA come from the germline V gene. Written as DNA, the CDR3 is TGTGCCAGCAGCCCCAGGTCTGCCGGGGGCCTCTCCTACAATGAGCAGTTCTTC. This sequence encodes CASSPRSAGGLSYNEQFF.

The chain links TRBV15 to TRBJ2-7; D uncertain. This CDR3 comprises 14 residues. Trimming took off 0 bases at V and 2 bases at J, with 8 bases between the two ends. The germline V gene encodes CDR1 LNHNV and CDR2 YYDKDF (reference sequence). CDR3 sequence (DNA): TGTGCCACCAGCAGAGATAAAACAGCCTACGAGCAGTACTTC. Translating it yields CATSRDKTAYEQYF.

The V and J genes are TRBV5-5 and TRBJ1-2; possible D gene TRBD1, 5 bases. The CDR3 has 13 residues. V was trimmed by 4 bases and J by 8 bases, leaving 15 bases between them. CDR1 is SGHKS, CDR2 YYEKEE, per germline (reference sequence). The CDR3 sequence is CASSGTGDEGYTF. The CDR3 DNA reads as TGTGCCAGCAGCGGGACCGGGGATGAGGGCTACACCTTC.

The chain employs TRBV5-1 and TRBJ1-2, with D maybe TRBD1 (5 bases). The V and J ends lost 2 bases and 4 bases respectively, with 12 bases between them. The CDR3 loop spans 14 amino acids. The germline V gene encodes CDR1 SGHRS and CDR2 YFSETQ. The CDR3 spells CASSLSGSAYGYTF. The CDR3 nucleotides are TGCGCCAGCAGCTTATCAGGGTCCGCCTATGGCTACACCTTC.

Here the CDR3 DNA reads TGTGCCAGCAGCTTATCATTTAGTGGGGAGACCCAGTACTTC. Translating gives CASSLSFSGETQYF. The V gene is TRBV5-5, the J gene TRBJ2-5, with D unclear. There are 14 residues in the CDR3. CDR1 and CDR2 (germline): SGHKS, YYEKEE (reference sequence). The V end was cut by 2 bases, the J end by 5 bases, with 13 bases between.

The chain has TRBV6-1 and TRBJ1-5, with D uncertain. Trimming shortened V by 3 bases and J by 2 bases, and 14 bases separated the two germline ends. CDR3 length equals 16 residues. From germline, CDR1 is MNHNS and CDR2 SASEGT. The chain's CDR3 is CASSDRLRGGNQPQHF. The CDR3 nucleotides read TGTGCCAGCAGTGACCGCCTACGCGGGGGCAATCAGCCCCAGCATTTT.

DNA of the CDR3: TGTGCCAGCAGTGCGGACAGGGGCAATCAGCCCCAGCATTTT. Amino acid sequence: CASSADRGNQPQHF. The V call is TRBV2, the J call TRBJ1-5, with TRBD1 identical over 8 bases. V lost 4 bases to trimming and J lost 2 bases; unmatched junction nucleotides: 1. The germline CDR1 and CDR2 sequences are SNHLY and FYNNEI. The CDR3 has 14 amino acids.

The CDR3 sequence: CASSGRDRPYEQYF. As DNA, the CDR3 is TGTGCCAGCAGTGGCCGGGACAGGCCCTACGAGCAGTACTTC. This sequence joins TRBV2 and TRBJ2-7; 8 bases fit TRBD1. This CDR3 region has 14 residues. Germline V lookup: CDR1 SNHLY, CDR2 FYNNEI. V lost 4 bases, J lost 2 bases, and 4 bases stayed unmatched.

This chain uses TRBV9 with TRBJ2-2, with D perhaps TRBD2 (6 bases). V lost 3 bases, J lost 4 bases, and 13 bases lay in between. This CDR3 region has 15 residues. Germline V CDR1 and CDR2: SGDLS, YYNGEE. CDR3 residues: CASSEGTEGTGELFF. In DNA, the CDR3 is TGTGCCAGCAGCGAGGGGACTGAGGGCACCGGGGAGCTGTTTTTT. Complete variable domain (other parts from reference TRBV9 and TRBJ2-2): DSGVTQTPKHLITATGQRVTLRCSPRSGDLSVYWYQQSLDQGLQFLIQYYNGEERAKGNILERFSAQQFPDLHSELNLSSLELGDSALYFCASSEGTEGTGELFFGEGSRLTVL.

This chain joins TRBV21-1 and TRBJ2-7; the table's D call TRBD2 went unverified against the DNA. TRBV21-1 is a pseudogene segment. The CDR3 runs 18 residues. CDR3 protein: CASSKEGGLAGGPGEQYF. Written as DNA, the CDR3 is TGTGCCAGCAGCAAAGAGGGGGGACTAGCGGGAGGGCCGGGCGAGCAGTACTTC.

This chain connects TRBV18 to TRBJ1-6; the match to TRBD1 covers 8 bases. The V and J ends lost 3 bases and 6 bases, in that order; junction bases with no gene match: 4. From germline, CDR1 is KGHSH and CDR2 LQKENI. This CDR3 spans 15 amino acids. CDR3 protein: CASSPNQGANSPLHF. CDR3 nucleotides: TGTGCCAGCTCACCTAACCAGGGGGCTAATTCACCCCTCCACTTT. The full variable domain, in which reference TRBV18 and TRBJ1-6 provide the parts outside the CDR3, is NAGVMQNPRHLVRRRGQEARLRCSPMKGHSHVYWYRQLPEEGLKFMVYLQKENIIDESGMPKERFSAEFPKEGPSILRIQQVVRGDSAAYFCASSPNQGANSPLHFGNGTRLTVT.

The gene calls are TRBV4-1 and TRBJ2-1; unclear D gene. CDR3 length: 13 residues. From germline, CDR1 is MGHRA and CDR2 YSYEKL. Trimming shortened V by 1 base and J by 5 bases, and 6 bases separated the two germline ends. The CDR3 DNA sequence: TGCGCCAGCAGCCAAGTGGAGAACAATGAGCAGTTCTTC. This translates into CASSQVENNEQFF.

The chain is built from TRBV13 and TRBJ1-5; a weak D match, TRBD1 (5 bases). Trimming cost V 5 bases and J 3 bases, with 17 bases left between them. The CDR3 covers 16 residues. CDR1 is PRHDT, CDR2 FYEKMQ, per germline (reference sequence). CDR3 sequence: CASSLGRGRHNQPQHF. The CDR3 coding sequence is TGTGCCAGCAGCCTCGGCCGGGGGAGGCACAATCAGCCCCAGCATTTT.

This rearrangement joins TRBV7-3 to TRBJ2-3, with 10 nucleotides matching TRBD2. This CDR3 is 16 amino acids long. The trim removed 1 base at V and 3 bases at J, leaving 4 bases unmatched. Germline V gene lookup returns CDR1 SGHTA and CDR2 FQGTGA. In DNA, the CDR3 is TGTGCCAGCAGCTTAAGAGGACTAGCGGTGACAGATACGCAGTATTTT. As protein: CASSLRGLAVTDTQYF.

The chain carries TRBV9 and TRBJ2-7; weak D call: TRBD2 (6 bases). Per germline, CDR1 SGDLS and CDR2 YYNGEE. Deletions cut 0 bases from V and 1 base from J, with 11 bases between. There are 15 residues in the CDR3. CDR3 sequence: CASSVASGGSYEQYF. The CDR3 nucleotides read TGTGCCAGCAGCGTAGCCAGTGGAGGGTCCTACGAGCAGTACTTC.

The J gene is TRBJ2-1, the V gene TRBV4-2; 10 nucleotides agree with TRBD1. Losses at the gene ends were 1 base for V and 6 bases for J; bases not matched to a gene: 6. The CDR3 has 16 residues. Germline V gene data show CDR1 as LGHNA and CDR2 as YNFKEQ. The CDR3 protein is CASSQVLGQGSNEQFF. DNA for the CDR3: TGTGCCAGCAGCCAAGTGCTGGGACAGGGGAGCAATGAGCAGTTCTTC.

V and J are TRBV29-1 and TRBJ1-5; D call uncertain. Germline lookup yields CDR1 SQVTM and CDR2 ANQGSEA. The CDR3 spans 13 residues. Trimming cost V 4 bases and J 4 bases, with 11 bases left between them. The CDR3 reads CSVALWGNQPQHF. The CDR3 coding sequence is TGCAGCGTTGCGCTATGGGGAAATCAGCCCCAGCATTTT.

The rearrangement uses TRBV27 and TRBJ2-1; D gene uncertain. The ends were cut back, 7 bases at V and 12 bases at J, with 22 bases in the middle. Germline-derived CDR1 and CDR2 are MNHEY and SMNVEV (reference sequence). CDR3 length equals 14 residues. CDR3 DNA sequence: TGTGCCAGCACCCCTATGAGTCGGCCGACCAGGCAGTTCTTC. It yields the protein CASTPMSRPTRQFF.

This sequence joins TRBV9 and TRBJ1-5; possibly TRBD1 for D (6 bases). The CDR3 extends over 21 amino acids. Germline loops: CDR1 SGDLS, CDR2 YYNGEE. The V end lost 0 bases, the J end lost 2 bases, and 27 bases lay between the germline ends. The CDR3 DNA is TGTGCCAGCAGCGTAGTAACGGGTCAGGGGTTTGATACTCTCGGCAATCAGCCCCAGCATTTT. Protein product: CASSVVTGQGFDTLGNQPQHF. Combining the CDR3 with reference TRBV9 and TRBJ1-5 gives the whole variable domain DSGVTQTPKHLITATGQRVTLRCSPRSGDLSVYWYQQSLDQGLQFLIQYYNGEERAKGNILERFSAQQFPDLHSELNLSSLELGDSALYFCASSVVTGQGFDTLGNQPQHFGDGTRLSIL.

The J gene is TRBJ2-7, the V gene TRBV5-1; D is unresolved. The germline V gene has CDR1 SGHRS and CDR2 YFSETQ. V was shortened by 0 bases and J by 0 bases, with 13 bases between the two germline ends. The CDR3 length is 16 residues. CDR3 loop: CASSLVSSKGSYEQYF. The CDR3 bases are TGCGCCAGCAGCTTGGTGTCCTCCAAAGGCTCCTACGAGCAGTACTTC.

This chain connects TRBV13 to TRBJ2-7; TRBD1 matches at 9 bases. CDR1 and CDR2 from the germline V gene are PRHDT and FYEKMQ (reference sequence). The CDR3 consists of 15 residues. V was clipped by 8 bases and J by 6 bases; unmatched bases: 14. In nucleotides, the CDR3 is TGTGCCAGCCTTGATTCCGGGACAGGGTTGTTCGAGCAGTACTTC. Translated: CASLDSGTGLFEQYF.

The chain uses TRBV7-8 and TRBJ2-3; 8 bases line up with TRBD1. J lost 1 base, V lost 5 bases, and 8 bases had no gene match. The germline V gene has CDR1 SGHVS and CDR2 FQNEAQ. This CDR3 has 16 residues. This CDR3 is CASSPRQGKGTDTQYF. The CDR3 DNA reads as TGTGCCAGCAGCCCGCGACAGGGGAAGGGCACAGATACGCAGTATTTT.